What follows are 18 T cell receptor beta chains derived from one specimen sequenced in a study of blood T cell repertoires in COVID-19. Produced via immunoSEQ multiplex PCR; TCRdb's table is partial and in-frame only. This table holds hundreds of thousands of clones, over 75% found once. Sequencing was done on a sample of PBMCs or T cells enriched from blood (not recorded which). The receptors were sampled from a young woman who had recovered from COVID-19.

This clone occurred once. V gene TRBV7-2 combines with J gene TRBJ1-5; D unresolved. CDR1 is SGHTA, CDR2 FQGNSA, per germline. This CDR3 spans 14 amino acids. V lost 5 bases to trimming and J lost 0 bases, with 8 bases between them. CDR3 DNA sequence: TGTGCCAGCAGCCCCGTCCTTAGCAATCAGCCCCAGCATTTT. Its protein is CASSPVLSNQPQHF.

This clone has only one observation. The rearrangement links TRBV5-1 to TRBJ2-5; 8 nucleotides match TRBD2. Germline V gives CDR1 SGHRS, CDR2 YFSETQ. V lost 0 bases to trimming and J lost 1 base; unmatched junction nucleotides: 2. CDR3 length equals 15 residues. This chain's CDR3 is CASSLASGGQETQYF. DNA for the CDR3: TGCGCCAGCAGCTTGGCGAGCGGGGGCCAAGAGACCCAGTACTTC.

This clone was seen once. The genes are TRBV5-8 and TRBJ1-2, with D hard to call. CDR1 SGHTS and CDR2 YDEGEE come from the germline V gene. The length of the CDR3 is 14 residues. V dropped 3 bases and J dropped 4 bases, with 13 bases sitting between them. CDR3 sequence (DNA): TGTGCCAGCAGCTCCCGAGAGGAGGGCTATGGCTACACCTTC. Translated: CASSSREEGYGYTF. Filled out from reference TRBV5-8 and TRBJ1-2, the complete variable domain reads EAGVTQSPTHLIKTRGQQATLRCSPISGHTSVYWYQQALGLGLQFLLWYDEGEERNRGNFPPRFSGRQFPNYSSELNVNALELEDSALYLCASSSREEGYGYTFGSGTRLTVV.

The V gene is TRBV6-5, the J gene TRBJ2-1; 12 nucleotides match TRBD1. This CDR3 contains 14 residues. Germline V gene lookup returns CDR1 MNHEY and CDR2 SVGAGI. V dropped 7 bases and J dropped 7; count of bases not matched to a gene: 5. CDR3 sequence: CASTQGQGANEQFF. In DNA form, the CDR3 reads TGTGCCAGCACCCAGGGACAGGGGGCGAATGAGCAGTTCTTC.

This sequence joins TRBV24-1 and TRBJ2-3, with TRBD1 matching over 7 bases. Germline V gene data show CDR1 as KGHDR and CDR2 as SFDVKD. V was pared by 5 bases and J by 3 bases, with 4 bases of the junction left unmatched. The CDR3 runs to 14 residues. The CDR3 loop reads CATSGGQPTDTQYF. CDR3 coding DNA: TGTGCCACCAGTGGGGGACAGCCAACAGATACGCAGTATTTT.

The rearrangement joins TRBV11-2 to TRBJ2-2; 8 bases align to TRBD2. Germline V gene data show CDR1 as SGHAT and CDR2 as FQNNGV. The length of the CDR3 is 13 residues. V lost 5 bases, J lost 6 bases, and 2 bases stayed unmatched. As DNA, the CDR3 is TGTGCCAGCAGCCCGGGAGGGGCCGGGGAGCTGTTTTTT. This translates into CASSPGGAGELFF. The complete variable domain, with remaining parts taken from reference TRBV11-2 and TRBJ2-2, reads EAGVAQSPRYKIIEKRQSVAFWCNPISGHATLYWYQQILGQGPKLLIQFQNNGVVDDSQLPKDRFSAERLKGVDSTLKIQPAKLEDSAVYLCASSPGGAGELFFGEGSRLTVL.

The CDR3 coding sequence is TGTGCCAGCAGCCCGGGACTAGCGGGCGCCTACGAGCAGTACTTC. Its protein product is CASSPGLAGAYEQYF. The V and J genes are TRBV4-2 and TRBJ2-7; 12 nucleotides match TRBD2. Germline V lookup: CDR1 LGHNA, CDR2 YNFKEQ. There are 15 residues in the CDR3. The junction had 3 bases not matched to a gene; V was cut back by 4 bases and J by 2 bases.

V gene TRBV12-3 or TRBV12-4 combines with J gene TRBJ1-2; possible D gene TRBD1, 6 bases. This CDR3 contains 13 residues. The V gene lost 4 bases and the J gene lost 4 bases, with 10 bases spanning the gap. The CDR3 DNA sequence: TGTGCCAGCAGTTCTAACAGGGCCTATGGCTACACCTTC. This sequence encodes CASSSNRAYGYTF.

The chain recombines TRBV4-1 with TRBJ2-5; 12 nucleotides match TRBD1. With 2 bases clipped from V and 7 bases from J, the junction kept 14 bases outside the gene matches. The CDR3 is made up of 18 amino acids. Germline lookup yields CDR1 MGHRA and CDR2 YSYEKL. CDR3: CASSQPGQGALAVWTQYF. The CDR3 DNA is TGCGCCAGCAGCCAACCGGGACAGGGGGCACTAGCGGTGTGGACCCAGTACTTC.

The CDR3 region is CASSATPGYNEQFF. The CDR3 region has the DNA TGTGCCAGCAGCGCCACCCCGGGGTACAATGAGCAGTTCTTC. The chain is built from TRBV2 and TRBJ2-1; tentatively, D is TRBD2 (5 bases). CDR3 length equals 14 residues. Trimming left V 6 bases short and J 4 bases short, with 13 bases between. Germline V lookup: CDR1 SNHLY, CDR2 FYNNEI.

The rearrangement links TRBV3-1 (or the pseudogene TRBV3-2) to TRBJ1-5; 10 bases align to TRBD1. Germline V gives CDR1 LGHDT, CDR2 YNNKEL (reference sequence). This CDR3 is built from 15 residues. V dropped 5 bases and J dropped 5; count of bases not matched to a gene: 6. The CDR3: CASSAGTGVDQPQHF. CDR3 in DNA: TGTGCCAGCAGCGCCGGGACAGGGGTAGATCAGCCCCAGCATTTT.

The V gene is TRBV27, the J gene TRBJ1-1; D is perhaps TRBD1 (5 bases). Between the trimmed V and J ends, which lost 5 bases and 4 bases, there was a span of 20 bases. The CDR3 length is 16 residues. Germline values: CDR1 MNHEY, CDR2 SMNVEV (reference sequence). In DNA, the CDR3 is TGTGCCAGCAGTCCCCAATCTACAGGAATCCCCACTGAAGCTTTCTTT. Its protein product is CASSPQSTGIPTEAFF.

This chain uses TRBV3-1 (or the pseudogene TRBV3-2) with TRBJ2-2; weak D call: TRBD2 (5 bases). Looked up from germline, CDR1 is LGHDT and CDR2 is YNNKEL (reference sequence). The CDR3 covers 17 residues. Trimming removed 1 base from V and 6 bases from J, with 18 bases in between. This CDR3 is CASSQGSPGSASGELFF. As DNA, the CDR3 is TGTGCCAGCAGCCAAGGATCCCCGGGATCGGCATCCGGGGAGCTGTTTTTT.

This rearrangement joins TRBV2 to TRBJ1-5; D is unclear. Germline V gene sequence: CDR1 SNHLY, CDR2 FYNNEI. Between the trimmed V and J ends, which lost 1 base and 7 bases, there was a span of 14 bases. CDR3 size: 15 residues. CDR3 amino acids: CASSEGRPARQPQHF. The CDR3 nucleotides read TGTGCCAGCAGTGAAGGGAGACCGGCCCGGCAGCCCCAGCATTTT.

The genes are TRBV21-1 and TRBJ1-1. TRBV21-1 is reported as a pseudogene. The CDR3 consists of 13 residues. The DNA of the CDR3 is TGTGCCAGCAGCAAAGTGAGGCGGGCTGAAGCTTTCTTT. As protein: CASSKVRRAEAFF.

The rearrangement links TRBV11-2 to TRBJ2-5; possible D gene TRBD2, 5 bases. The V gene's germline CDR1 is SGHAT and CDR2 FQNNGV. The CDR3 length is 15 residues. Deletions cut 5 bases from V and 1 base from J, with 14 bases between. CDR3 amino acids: CASSNSEGFQETQYF. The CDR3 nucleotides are TGTGCCAGCAGCAATTCCGAGGGTTTCCAAGAGACCCAGTACTTC.

CDR3 bases: TGTGCCAGCAGTCCTCACCCAGGGGCTGAAGCTTTCTTT. This sequence encodes CASSPHPGAEAFF. The gene calls are TRBV27 and TRBJ1-1, with a possible D match to TRBD1 (6 bases). The V gene lost 5 bases and the J gene lost 6 bases, with 13 bases spanning the gap. Germline CDR1 is MNHEY and CDR2 is SMNVEV (reference sequence). The CDR3 sequence is 13 residues long.

The CDR3 DNA reads as TGTGCCAGCTCTAACAGCTTGAACACTGAAGCTTTCTTT. Translation gives CASSNSLNTEAFF. This sequence joins TRBV14 and TRBJ1-1; D is uncertain. The V and J ends lost 8 bases and 0 bases respectively, with 10 bases between them. The CDR3 consists of 13 residues. CDR1 and CDR2 (germline): SGHDN, FVKESK.